Listed below are T cell receptor beta chains from one sample, sequenced in a study of blood T cells in healthy people across ages. TCRdb processed the 5' RACE reads anew with MiXCR; each CDR3 protein has one entry. The sample holds 1,300,000 or so distinct CDR3 sequences, 59% seen once. Specimen: blood. The origin of the receptors is a man aged 18 to 29 in good health. CDR3s leave out the opening cysteine and the closing phenylalanine or tryptophan. The order of the fields is J gene, V gene, D gene, CDR3 protein. A D gene is named only where the DNA matches it firmly.

J: TRBJ1-2; V: TRBV4-3; D: .; CDR3: ASSQDVMGSSGARNYGYT
J: TRBJ1-1; V: TRBV27; D: .; CDR3: ASAASLGTEAF
J: TRBJ2-1; V: TRBV20-1; D: .; CDR3: SASNGVGNEQF
J: TRBJ1-5; V: TRBV4-2; D: .; CDR3: ASSQSGTFGDQPQH
J: TRBJ1-5; V: TRBV4-1; D: TRBD1; CDR3: ASSQYPGQERNQPQH
J: TRBJ2-1; V: TRBV12-3/TRBV12-4; D: .; CDR3: ASSFGGAINEQF
J: TRBJ1-1; V: TRBV4-1; D: .; CDR3: ASSQAANTEAF
J: TRBJ2-3; V: TRBV12-3/TRBV12-4; D: .; CDR3: ASSLAGRGTDAQY
J: TRBJ2-3; V: TRBV20-1; D: .; CDR3: SARKGYTQY
J: TRBJ2-1; V: TRBV4-2; D: .; CDR3: ASSQVGFNEQF
J: TRBJ1-2; V: TRBV5-1; D: .; CDR3: ASSLESSNYGYT
J: TRBJ2-7; V: TRBV27; D: .; CDR3: ASSFGGSEYEQY
J: TRBJ2-7; V: TRBV6-5; D: .; CDR3: ASNVGREQY
J: TRBJ2-3; V: TRBV27; D: .; CDR3: ASSLSLPDTQY
J: TRBJ2-1; V: TRBV4-1; D: TRBD1; CDR3: ASSPWDREGEQF
J: .; V: TRBV24-1; D: .; CDR3: ATSVTGQTQY
J: TRBJ1-5; V: TRBV6-5; D: .; CDR3: ASRGEWENQPQH
J: TRBJ1-6; V: TRBV29-1; D: .; CDR3: SVGDHNSPLH
J: TRBJ2-1; V: TRBV7-9; D: .; CDR3: ASSLDFQRIVCEQF
J: TRBJ2-7; V: TRBV5-6; D: .; CDR3: ASSSGTQRYEQY
J: TRBJ1-1; V: TRBV12-5; D: .; CDR3: ASGQGRTEAF
J: TRBJ2-2; V: TRBV4-3; D: .; CDR3: ASGLESGRNTGELF
J: TRBJ2-7; V: TRBV29-1; D: .; CDR3: SVEQEGTEQY
J: TRBJ2-1; V: TRBV28; D: .; CDR3: ASSLWGASSYNEQF
J: TRBJ1-6; V: TRBV4-1; D: .; CDR3: ASSQGMAASSYNSPLH
J: TRBJ1-5; V: TRBV28; D: .; CDR3: VSSLFRGQPQH
J: TRBJ2-1; V: TRBV6-5; D: TRBD2; CDR3: ASSYDHSGSNYNEQF
J: TRBJ1-5; V: TRBV6-2/TRBV6-3; D: .; CDR3: ASSFVRQPQH
J: TRBJ1-2; V: TRBV6-4; D: TRBD1; CDR3: ASSDSPTGDYGYT
J: TRBJ1-1; V: TRBV7-6; D: .; CDR3: ASSLDLYTEAF
J: TRBJ1-2; V: TRBV12-3/TRBV12-4; D: .; CDR3: ASSLGTTSRDGYT
J: TRBJ2-3; V: TRBV6-2/TRBV6-3; D: .; CDR3: ASRQLAVSTDTQY
J: TRBJ2-5; V: TRBV18; D: TRBD1; CDR3: ASSANRGIQETQY